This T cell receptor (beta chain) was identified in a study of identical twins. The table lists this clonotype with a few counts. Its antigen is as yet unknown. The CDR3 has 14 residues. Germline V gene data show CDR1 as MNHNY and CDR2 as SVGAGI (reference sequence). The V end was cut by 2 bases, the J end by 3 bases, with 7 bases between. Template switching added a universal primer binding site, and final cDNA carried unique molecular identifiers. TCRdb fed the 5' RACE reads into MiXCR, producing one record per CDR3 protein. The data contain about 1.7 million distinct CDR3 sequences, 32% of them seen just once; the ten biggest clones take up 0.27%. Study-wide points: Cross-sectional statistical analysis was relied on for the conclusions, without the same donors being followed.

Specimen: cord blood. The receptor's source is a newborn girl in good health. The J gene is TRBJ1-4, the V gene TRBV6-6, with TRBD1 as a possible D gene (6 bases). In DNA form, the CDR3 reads TGTGCCAGCAGTTACACAGGGTCTAATGAAAAACTGTTTTTT. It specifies CASSYTGSNEKLFF.